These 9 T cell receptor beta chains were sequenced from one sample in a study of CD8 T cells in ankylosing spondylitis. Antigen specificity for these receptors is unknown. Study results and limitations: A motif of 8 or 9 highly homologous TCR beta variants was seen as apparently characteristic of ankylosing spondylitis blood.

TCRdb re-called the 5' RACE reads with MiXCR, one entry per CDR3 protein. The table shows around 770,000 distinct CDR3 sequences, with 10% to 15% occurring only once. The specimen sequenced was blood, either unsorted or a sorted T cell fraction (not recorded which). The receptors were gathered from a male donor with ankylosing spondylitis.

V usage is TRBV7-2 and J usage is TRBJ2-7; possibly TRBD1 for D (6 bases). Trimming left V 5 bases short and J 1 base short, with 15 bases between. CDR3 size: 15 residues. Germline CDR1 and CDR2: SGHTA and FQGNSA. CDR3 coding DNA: TGTGCCAGCAGCCGACTTAGGACAGTTTCCTACGAGCAGTACTTC. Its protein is CASSRLRTVSYEQYF.

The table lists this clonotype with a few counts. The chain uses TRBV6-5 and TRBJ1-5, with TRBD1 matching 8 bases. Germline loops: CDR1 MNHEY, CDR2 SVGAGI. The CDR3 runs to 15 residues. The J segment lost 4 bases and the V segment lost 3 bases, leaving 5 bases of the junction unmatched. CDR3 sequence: CASSYTGQENQPQHF. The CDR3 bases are TGTGCCAGCAGTTATACGGGACAGGAGAATCAGCCCCAGCATTTT.

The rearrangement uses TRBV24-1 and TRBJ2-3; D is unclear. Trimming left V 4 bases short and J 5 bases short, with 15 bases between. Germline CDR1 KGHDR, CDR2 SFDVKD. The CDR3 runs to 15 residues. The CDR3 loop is CATSDAGPPVDTQYF. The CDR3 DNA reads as TGTGCCACCAGTGACGCCGGGCCCCCCGTAGATACGCAGTATTTT.

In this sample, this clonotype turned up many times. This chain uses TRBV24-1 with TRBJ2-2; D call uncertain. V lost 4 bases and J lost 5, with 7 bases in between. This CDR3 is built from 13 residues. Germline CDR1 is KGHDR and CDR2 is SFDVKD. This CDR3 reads CATSDEKTGELFF. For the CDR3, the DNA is TGTGCCACCAGTGACGAGAAGACCGGGGAGCTGTTTTTT.

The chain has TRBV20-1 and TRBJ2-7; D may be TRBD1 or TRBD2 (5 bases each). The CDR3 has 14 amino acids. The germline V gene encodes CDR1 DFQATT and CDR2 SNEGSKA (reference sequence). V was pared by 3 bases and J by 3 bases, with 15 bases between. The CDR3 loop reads CSASQDGTFYEQYF. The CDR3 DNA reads TGCAGTGCTAGCCAGGACGGGACCTTCTACGAGCAGTACTTC.

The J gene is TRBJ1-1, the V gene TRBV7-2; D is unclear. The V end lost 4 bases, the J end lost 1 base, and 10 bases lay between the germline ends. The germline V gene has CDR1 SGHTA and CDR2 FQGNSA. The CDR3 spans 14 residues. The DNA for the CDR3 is TGTGCCAGCAGCTCCCCCCGGCAGAACACTGAAGCTTTCTTT. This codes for CASSSPRQNTEAFF.

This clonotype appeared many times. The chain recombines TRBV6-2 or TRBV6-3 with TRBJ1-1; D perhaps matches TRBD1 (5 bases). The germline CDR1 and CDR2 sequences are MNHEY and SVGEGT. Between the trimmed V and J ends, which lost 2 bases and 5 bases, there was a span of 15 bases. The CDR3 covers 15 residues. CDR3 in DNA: TGTGCCAGCAGTTACATGCCGGGGGGAAGGACTGAAGCTTTCTTT. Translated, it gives CASSYMPGGRTEAFF.

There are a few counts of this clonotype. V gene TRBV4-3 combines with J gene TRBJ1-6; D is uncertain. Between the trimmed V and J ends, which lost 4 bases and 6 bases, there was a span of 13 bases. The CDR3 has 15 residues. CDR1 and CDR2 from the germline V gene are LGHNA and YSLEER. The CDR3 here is CASSLDGRRNSPLHF. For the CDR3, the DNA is TGCGCCAGCAGCCTTGACGGGAGACGTAATTCACCCCTCCACTTT.

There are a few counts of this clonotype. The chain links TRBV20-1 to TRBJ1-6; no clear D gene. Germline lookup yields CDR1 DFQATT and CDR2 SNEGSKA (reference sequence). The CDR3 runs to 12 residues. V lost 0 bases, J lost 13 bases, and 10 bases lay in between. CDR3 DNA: TGCAGTGCTAGAGATGGAGGAGGGCCCCTCCACTTT. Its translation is CSARDGGGPLHF.